This T cell receptor beta chain was identified in a study of CD4 T cells in relation to SARS-CoV-2 and coronaviruses. Study-level information: Shared crossreactive spike epitopes were mapped to their HLA restriction. Study results and limitations: Roughly 69% of donors had memory CD4+ clonotypes crossrecognizing SARS-CoV-2 and common cold coronavirus spike. Crossreactive clones expanded significantly less to SARS-CoV-2 than monoreactive clones.

Before the COVID-19 pandemic, during about 2011-2019, CD4+ T cells were taken from unexposed donors. Remarks on this clone: Its target is not known.

Naive and memory CD4+ T cell DNA was deep-sequenced without culture. The repertoire was sequenced with immunoSEQ multiplex PCR; TCRdb's copy has only in-frame clones and lacks some. This table holds around 65,000 clones, about nine tenths found once. Sequenced input: memory CD4+ T cells from PBMCs. The TCR comes from a human donor in good health.

The DNA of the CDR3 is TGTGCCAGCACTTGGACGGGGAGGGCAGATACGCAGTATTTT. Translating it yields CASTWTGRADTQYF. The V and J genes are TRBV5-6 and TRBJ2-3; 7 bases agree with TRBD2. Losses at the gene ends were 6 bases for V and 4 bases for J; bases not matched to a gene: 8. CDR1 is SGHDT, CDR2 YYEEEE, per germline. The CDR3 contains 14 residues.